The 15 T cell receptor beta chains presented below share a single source sample, sequenced in a study of T cell clusters in autoimmune cytopenias. Each sample's input was 250 ng genomic DNA, some 38,000 genome equivalents. Multiplex touch-down PCR amplified TRB using TRB-A and TRB-B pools in one tube. From its re-call of the multiplex PCR reads, TCRdb lists each CDR3 protein once, without DNA. The ten most abundant clones cover around 20% of a sample with more than 2,500 distinct CDR3 sequences. The sample comprised peripheral blood. These receptors came from a human donor with an autoimmune cytopenia, with autoimmune hepatitis or in good health (not recorded which).

This clonotype is deemed medium-sized by its frequency. The chain recombines TRBV20-1 with TRBJ2-2; the D call from TCRdb, TRBD2, cannot be confirmed without DNA. The CDR3 is 13 residues long. Germline V gives CDR1 DFQATT, CDR2 SNEGSKA (reference sequence). CDR3 in amino acids: CSERERYTGELFF.

According to its frequency, this clonotype is medium-sized (0.01 to 0.1%). This sequence joins TRBV5-4 and TRBJ2-3; as DNA is missing, the TRBD1 call by TCRdb cannot be tested. CDR1 and CDR2 from the germline V gene are SGHNT and YYREEE (reference sequence). The CDR3 loop spans 14 amino acids. CDR3 sequence: CASQRTESTDTQYF.

The rearrangement uses TRBV28 and TRBJ2-2; without DNA, the TCRdb call of TRBD1 cannot be checked. Germline values: CDR1 MDHEN, CDR2 SYDVKM. This CDR3 comprises 13 residues. The CDR3 sequence: CAPPGQGPGELFF.

This clonotype is deemed medium-sized (0.01 to 0.1%) by its frequency. The rearrangement uses TRBV19 and TRBJ2-3; TCRdb calls TRBD1, which cannot be checked without DNA. The CDR3 length is 15 residues. Germline V gene lookup returns CDR1 LNHDA and CDR2 SQIVND (reference sequence). The CDR3 here is CASRPRTGGTDTQYF.

The genes are TRBV7-9 and TRBJ2-3; there is no DNA to check the TCRdb D call of TRBD1. This CDR3 is built from 15 residues. Per germline, CDR1 SEHNR and CDR2 FQNEAQ (reference sequence). The CDR3 protein is CASSKGRRALDTQYF.

The rearrangement uses TRBV27 and TRBJ1-4; no DNA is available, so the TRBD1 call from TCRdb remains unchecked. This CDR3 has 16 amino acids. The germline V gene has CDR1 MNHEY and CDR2 SMNVEV (reference sequence). The CDR3 spells CASSPGTGDANEKLFF.

This chain links TRBV20-1 with TRBJ1-1; without DNA, the TCRdb call of TRBD1 cannot be checked. This CDR3 spans 14 amino acids. Per the germline V gene, CDR1 is DFQATT and CDR2 is SNEGSKA (reference sequence). The CDR3 region is CSAPRQGANTEAFF.

The rearrangement links TRBV7-9 to TRBJ2-3; no DNA is available, so the TRBD2 call from TCRdb remains unchecked. The germline V gene encodes CDR1 SEHNR and CDR2 FQNEAQ (reference sequence). The CDR3 loop spans 18 amino acids. The CDR3: CASSLGTSGSLSTDTQYF.

This clonotype is called medium-sized based on its frequency. This chain joins TRBV7-2 and TRBJ2-3; the D call from TCRdb, TRBD2, cannot be confirmed without DNA. Germline V gene data show CDR1 as SGHTA and CDR2 as FQGNSA. The CDR3 has 15 amino acids. CDR3: CASSTGLAGTDTQYF.

By frequency, this clonotype registers medium-sized (0.01 to 0.1%). The chain joins TRBV7-9 to TRBJ2-3; no DNA is available, so the TRBD2 call from TCRdb remains unchecked. This CDR3 is 18 amino acids long. CDR1 is SEHNR and CDR2 is FQNEAQ in the germline V gene (reference sequence). This CDR3 reads CASSLGLAGPSSTDTQYF.

This rearrangement joins TRBV28 to TRBJ2-3; TCRdb designates TRBD2, a call that cannot be tested without DNA. The CDR3 contains 16 residues. Germline lookup yields CDR1 MDHEN and CDR2 SYDVKM. This CDR3 reads CASIEKGLAGADTQYF.

The chain employs TRBV6-5 and TRBJ2-1; TCRdb outputs TRBD2, but without DNA this stays unchecked. Germline V gene sequence: CDR1 MNHEY, CDR2 SVGAGI. The CDR3 sequence is 17 residues long. The CDR3: CASSHVWQGGGAVEQFF.

This clonotype is identified as medium-sized from frequency. This chain's CDR3 is CASRPRDRLTGELFF. V is TRBV6-2 or TRBV6-3 and J is TRBJ2-2; TCRdb outputs TRBD1, but without DNA this stays unchecked. The CDR3 totals 15 residues. Germline CDR1 is MNHEY and CDR2 is SVGEGT.

According to its frequency, this clonotype is medium-sized (0.01 to 0.1%). The chain uses TRBV5-4 and TRBJ2-5. This CDR3 comprises 13 residues. The germline CDR1 and CDR2 sequences are SGHNT and YYREEE (reference sequence). CDR3 residues: CASSLELGETQYF.

This clonotype registers medium-sized (0.01 to 0.1%) by frequency. The chain links TRBV30 to TRBJ1-1; the D call from TCRdb, TRBD1, cannot be confirmed without DNA. This CDR3 is 14 amino acids long. Germline CDR1 GTSNPN, CDR2 SVGIG (reference sequence). The CDR3 sequence: CAWRSGMLNTEAFF. Supplemented by reference TRBV30 and TRBJ1-1, the full variable domain reads SQTIHQWPATLVQPVGSPLSLECTVEGTSNPNLYWYRQAAGRGLQLLFYSVGIGQISSEVPQNLSASRPQDRQFILSSKKLLLSDSGFYLCAWRSGMLNTEAFFGQGTRLTVV.